This paragraph reports one TCR beta chain. No antigen is known for it. With roughly 10 days of culture completed, CD4+ T cells were isolated. This entry belongs to a study of vaccination effects on CD4 cells after COVID-19. The CDR3 consists of 16 residues. Germline lookup yields CDR1 MGHRA and CDR2 YSYEKL. V lost 0 bases and J lost 8, with 18 bases in between. TCRdb keeps only in-frame clones here, not all; method: immunoSEQ multiplex PCR. This table holds approximately 47,000 clones, 70% to 80% found once. The J gene is TRBJ2-3, the V gene TRBV4-1, with D maybe TRBD2 (7 bases). The clonotype originates from a human donor who had a prior SARS-CoV-2 infection. The sequenced sample was CD4+ T cells from PBMCs cultured without peptide, obtained before COVID-19 vaccination. The CDR3 is CASSQESGGLGGTQYF. The CDR3 DNA reads TGCGCCAGCAGCCAAGAATCGGGGGGCTTAGGCGGTACGCAGTATTTT.